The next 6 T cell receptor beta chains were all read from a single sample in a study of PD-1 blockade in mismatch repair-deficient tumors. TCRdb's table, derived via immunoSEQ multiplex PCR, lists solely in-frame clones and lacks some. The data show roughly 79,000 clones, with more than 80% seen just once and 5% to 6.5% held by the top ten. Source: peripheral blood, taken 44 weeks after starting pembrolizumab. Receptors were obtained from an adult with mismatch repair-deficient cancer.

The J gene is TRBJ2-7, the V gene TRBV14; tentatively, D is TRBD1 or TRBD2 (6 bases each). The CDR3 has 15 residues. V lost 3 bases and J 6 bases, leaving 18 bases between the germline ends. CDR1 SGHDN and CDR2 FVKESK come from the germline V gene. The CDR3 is CASSHQGQGRFEQYF. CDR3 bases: TGTGCCAGCAGCCATCAGGGGCAGGGGAGGTTCGAGCAGTACTTC.

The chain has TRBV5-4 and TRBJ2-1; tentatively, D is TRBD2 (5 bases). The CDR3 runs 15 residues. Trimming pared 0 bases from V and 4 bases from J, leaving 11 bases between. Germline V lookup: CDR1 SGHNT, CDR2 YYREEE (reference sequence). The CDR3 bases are TGTGCCAGCAGCTTGGGTGGGGAGCTATACAATGAGCAGTTCTTC. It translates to CASSLGGELYNEQFF.

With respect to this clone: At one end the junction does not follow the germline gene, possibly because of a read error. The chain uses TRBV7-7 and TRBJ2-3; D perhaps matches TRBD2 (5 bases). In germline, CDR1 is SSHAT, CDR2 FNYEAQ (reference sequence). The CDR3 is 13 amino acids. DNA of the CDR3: TGTGCTAGCAGCTTGGACTCCACAGATACGCAGTATTTT. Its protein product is CASSLDSTDTQYF. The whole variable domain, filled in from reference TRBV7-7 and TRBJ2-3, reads GAGVSQSPRYKVTKRGQDVTLRCDPISSHATLYWYQQALGQGPEFLTYFNYEAQPDKSGLPSDRFSAERPEGSISTLTIQRTEQRDSAMYRCASSLDSTDTQYFGPGTRLTVL.

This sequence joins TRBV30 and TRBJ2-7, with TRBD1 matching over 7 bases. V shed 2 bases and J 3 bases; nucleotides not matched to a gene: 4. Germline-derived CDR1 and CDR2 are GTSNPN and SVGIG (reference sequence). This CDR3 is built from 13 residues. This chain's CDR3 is CAWSKGAGYEQYF. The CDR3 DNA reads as TGTGCCTGGAGTAAGGGGGCGGGCTACGAGCAGTACTTC.

The CDR3 DNA reads as TGTGCCAGCACTCCAAGTGACAGGGGGCGAAATGAAGCTTTCTTT. It yields the protein CASTPSDRGRNEAFF. V and J are TRBV6-1 and TRBJ1-1; TRBD1 aligns across 10 bases. Germline values: CDR1 MNHNS, CDR2 SASEGT. The CDR3 has 15 residues. V gave up 7 bases and J gave up 7 bases; unmatched junction bases: 12.

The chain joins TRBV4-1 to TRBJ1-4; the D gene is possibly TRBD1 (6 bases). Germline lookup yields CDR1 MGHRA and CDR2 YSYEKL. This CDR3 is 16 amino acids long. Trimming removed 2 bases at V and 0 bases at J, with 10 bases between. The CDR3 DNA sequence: TGCGCCAGCAGCCAACCTACAGGGTCAACTAATGAAAAACTGTTTTTT. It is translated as CASSQPTGSTNEKLFF.